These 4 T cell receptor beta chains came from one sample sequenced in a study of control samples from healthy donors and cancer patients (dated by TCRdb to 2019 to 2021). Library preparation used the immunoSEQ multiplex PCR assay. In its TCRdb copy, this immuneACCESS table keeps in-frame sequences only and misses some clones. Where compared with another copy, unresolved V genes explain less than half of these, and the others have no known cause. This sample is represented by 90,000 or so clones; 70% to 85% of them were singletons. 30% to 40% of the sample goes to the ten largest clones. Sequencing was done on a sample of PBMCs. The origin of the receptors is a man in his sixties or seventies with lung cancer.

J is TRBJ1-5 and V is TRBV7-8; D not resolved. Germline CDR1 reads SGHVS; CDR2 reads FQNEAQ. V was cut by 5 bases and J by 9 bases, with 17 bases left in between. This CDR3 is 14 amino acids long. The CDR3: CASSNRAQPTPQHF. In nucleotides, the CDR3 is TGTGCCAGCAGCAACCGGGCCCAACCGACGCCCCAGCATTTT.

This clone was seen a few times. The CDR3 coding sequence is TGTGCCAGCAAACCTATAGGGAATAATTCACCCCTCCACTTT. As protein: CASKPIGNNSPLHF. The chain has TRBV3-1 (or the pseudogene TRBV3-2) and TRBJ1-6; D is uncertain. Per the germline V gene, CDR1 is LGHDT and CDR2 is YNNKEL (reference sequence). Trimming removed 7 bases at V and 5 bases at J, with 12 bases between. This CDR3 has 14 residues.

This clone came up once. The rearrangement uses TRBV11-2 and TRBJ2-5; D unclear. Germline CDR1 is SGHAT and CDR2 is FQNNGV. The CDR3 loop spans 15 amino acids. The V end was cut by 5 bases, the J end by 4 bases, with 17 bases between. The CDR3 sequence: CASSPRLSGPETQYF. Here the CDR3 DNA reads TGTGCCAGCAGCCCGCGTCTCAGTGGCCCAGAGACCCAGTACTTC.

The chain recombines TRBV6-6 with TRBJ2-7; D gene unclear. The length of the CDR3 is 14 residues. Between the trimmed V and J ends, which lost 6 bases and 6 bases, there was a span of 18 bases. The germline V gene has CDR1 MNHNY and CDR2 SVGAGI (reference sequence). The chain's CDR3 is CASRQPRQQGEQYF. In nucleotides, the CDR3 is TGTGCCAGCAGACAACCTCGGCAGCAAGGCGAGCAGTACTTC.